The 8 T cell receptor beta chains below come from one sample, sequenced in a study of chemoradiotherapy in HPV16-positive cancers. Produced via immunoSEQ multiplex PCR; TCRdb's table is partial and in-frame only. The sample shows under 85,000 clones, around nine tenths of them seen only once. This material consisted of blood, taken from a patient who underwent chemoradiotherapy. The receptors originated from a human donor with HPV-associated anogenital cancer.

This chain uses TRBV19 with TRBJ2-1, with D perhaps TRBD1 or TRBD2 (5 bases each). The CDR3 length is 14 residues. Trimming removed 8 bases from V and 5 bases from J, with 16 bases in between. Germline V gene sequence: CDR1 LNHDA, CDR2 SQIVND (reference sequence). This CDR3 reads CASRDRLSNNEQFF. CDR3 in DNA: TGTGCCAGTCGGGACCGTCTATCCAACAATGAGCAGTTCTTC. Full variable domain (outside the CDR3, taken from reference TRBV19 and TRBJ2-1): DGGITQSPKYLFRKEGQNVTLSCEQNLNHDAMYWYRQDPGQGLRLIYYSQIVNDFQKGDIAEGYSVSREKKESFPLTVTSAQKNPTAFYLCASRDRLSNNEQFFGPGTRLTVL.

CDR3 amino acids: CASSLDASNTEAFF. The CDR3 DNA reads as TGCGCCAGCAGCTTGGACGCGTCGAACACTGAAGCTTTCTTT. This chain uses TRBV5-1 with TRBJ1-1; D gene uncertain. There are 14 residues in the CDR3. CDR1 SGHRS and CDR2 YFSETQ come from the germline V gene. Trimming removed 0 bases at V and 1 base at J, with 7 bases between.

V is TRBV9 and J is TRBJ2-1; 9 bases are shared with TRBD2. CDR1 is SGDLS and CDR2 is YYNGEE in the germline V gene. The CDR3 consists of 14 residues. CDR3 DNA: TGTGTCGAGCATAGCGGGAGATCCTACAATGAGCAGTTCTTC. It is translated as CVEHSGRSYNEQFF.

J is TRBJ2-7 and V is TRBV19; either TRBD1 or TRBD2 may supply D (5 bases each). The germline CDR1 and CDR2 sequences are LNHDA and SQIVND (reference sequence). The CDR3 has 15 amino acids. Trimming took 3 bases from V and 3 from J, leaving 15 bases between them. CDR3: CASSIRDGYFYEQYF. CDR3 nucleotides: TGTGCCAGTAGTATCCGGGACGGATACTTCTACGAGCAGTACTTC.

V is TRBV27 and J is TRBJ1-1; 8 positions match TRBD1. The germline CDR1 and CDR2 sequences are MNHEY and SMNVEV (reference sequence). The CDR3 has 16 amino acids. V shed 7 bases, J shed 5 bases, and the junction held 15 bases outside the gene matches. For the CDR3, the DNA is TGTGCCAGCACCTACTACACAGGGGGAAGGTATACTGAAGCTTTCTTT. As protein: CASTYYTGGRYTEAFF.

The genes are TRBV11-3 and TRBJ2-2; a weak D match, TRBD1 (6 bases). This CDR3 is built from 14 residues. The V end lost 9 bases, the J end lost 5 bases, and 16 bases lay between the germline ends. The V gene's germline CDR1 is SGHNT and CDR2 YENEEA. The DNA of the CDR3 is TGTGCCAGTAGCAGGGGCTGGCGAACCGGGGAGCTGTTTTTT. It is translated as CASSRGWRTGELFF. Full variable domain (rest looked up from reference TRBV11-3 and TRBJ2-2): EAGVVQSPRYKIIEKKQPVAFWCNPISGHNTLYWYLQNLGQGPELLIRYENEEAVDDSQLPKDRFSAERLKGVDSTLKIQPAELGDSAVYLCASSRGWRTGELFFGEGSRLTVL.

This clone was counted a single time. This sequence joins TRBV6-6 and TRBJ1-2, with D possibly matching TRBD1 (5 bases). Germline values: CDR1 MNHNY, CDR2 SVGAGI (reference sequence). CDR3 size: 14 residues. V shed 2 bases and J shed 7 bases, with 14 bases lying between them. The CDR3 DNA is TGTGCCAGCAGTTACGGTTGGGGGACCTCTGGCTACACCTTC. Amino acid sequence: CASSYGWGTSGYTF.

This chain's CDR3 is CASSPPQETQYF. CDR3 DNA sequence: TGTGCCAGCTCACCACCGCAAGAGACCCAGTACTTC. The V gene is TRBV18, the J gene TRBJ2-5; D call uncertain. V gave up 0 bases and J gave up 2 bases, with 1 base separating them. The CDR3 loop spans 12 amino acids. Germline V lookup: CDR1 KGHSH, CDR2 LQKENI.